This passage covers 32 T cell receptor beta chains from one sample sequenced in a study of a mutant IDH1 vaccine in newly diagnosed glioma. Sample time point: week 35, safety follow-up. The content of each vaccine dose was 300 ug of mutant IDH1 20-mer peptide, and topical imiquimod accompanied it. Their specific antigens are unknown. Clones were read by immunoSEQ multiplex PCR, and TCRdb kept only the in-frame ones, dropping some. The sample shows 30,000 to 40,000 clones, 80% to 85% of them seen only once. The sample here was PBMCs, taken from a glioma patient whose treatment included an IDH1 peptide vaccine. These receptors all stem from a woman between 18 and 29 years old with glioma.

The J gene is TRBJ2-2, the V gene TRBV4-3; tentative D call: TRBD2 (6 bases). CDR1 and CDR2 from the germline V gene are LGHNA and YSLEER. This CDR3 is 16 amino acids long. Between the trimmed V and J ends, which lost 0 bases and 5 bases, there was a span of 13 bases. The DNA for the CDR3 is TGCGCCAGCAGCCAAGATGGGGGAGGAAAGACCGGGGAGCTGTTTTTT. Translation gives CASSQDGGGKTGELFF.

The V call is TRBV30, the J call TRBJ2-7, with D perhaps matching TRBD2 (5 bases). Trimming pared 2 bases from V and 5 bases from J, leaving 22 bases between. The length of the CDR3 is 16 residues. Germline assignment: CDR1 GTSNPN and CDR2 SVGIG (reference sequence). CDR3 bases: TGTGCCTGGAGTCGGGGAATACTACTTTTAAGCAACGAGCAGTACTTC. Protein product: CAWSRGILLLSNEQYF.

The chain uses TRBV18 and TRBJ1-1; D remains unclear. V gave up 5 bases and J gave up 5 bases, with 12 bases separating them. CDR1 is KGHSH, CDR2 LQKENI, per germline. This CDR3 has 13 amino acids. CDR3 protein: CASSTDVGTEAFF. For the CDR3, the DNA is TGTGCCAGCTCAACAGACGTTGGGACTGAAGCTTTCTTT.

The genes are TRBV6-1 and TRBJ1-3, with D possibly being TRBD1 (5 bases). V gave up 0 bases and J gave up 0 bases, with 6 bases separating them. CDR3 length: 15 residues. Looked up from germline, CDR1 is MNHNS and CDR2 is SASEGT. The CDR3 is CASSEAGGSGNTIYF. In DNA, the CDR3 is TGTGCCAGCAGTGAAGCGGGGGGCTCTGGAAACACCATATATTTT.

The rearrangement joins TRBV25-1 to TRBJ2-1; no definite D call. From germline, CDR1 is MGHDK and CDR2 SYGVNS. The ends were cut back, 2 bases at V and 13 bases at J, with 9 bases in the middle. CDR3 length: 11 residues. CDR3 sequence (DNA): TGTGCCAGCAGTGAAGGTATAGCCCAGTTCTTC. Amino acids: CASSEGIAQFF.

The chain carries TRBV5-1 and TRBJ1-4; D possibly corresponds to TRBD1 (5 bases). Germline V gene sequence: CDR1 SGHRS, CDR2 YFSETQ. Trimming stripped 0 bases from V and 2 bases from J, with 11 bases between. The CDR3 has 16 amino acids. The CDR3 bases are TGCGCCAGCAGCTTGGGGGGGACGGGGACTAATGAAAAACTGTTTTTT. This translates into CASSLGGTGTNEKLFF.

This clone has only a few counts. The chain employs TRBV18 and TRBJ1-1, with a weak D call TRBD1 (5 bases). Trimming left V 0 bases short and J 0 bases short, with 8 bases between. The V gene's germline CDR1 is KGHSH and CDR2 LQKENI. The CDR3 runs to 15 residues. The CDR3 reads CASSPPRTMNTEAFF. CDR3 sequence (DNA): TGTGCCAGCTCACCACCGAGGACAATGAACACTGAAGCTTTCTTT.

This sequence joins TRBV5-1 and TRBJ1-1, with 7 bases lining up with TRBD1. Germline lookup yields CDR1 SGHRS and CDR2 YFSETQ. This CDR3 spans 14 amino acids. V was clipped by 4 bases and J by 1 base; unmatched bases: 4. CDR3 coding DNA: TGCGCCAGCAGCCTAAGACAGGGGAACACTGAAGCTTTCTTT. Protein product: CASSLRQGNTEAFF.

This chain uses TRBV11-2 with TRBJ2-2; 7 bases are a match to TRBD2. Looked up from germline, CDR1 is SGHAT and CDR2 is FQNNGV. V lost 4 bases, J lost 0 bases, and 5 bases stayed unmatched. The CDR3 totals 16 residues. This CDR3 reads CASSSNLAANTGELFF. The CDR3 DNA reads TGTGCCAGCAGCTCCAATCTAGCGGCGAACACCGGGGAGCTGTTTTTT. Complete variable domain (other parts from reference TRBV11-2 and TRBJ2-2): EAGVAQSPRYKIIEKRQSVAFWCNPISGHATLYWYQQILGQGPKLLIQFQNNGVVDDSQLPKDRFSAERLKGVDSTLKIQPAKLEDSAVYLCASSSNLAANTGELFFGEGSRLTVL.

This clone was observed a handful of times. This chain uses TRBV2 with TRBJ1-1, with D uncertain. The V gene lost 6 bases and the J gene lost 1 base, with 9 bases spanning the gap. The germline gives CDR1 SNHLY, CDR2 FYNNEI. This CDR3 comprises 13 residues. CDR3 residues: CASSMLKNTEAFF. DNA of the CDR3: TGTGCCAGCAGCATGCTAAAGAACACTGAAGCTTTCTTT.

This chain joins TRBV28 and TRBJ2-7; maybe TRBD1 (6 bases). Germline values: CDR1 MDHEN, CDR2 SYDVKM. Trimming cost V 6 bases and J 2 bases, with 11 bases left between them. This CDR3 region has 13 residues. The CDR3 loop reads CASRGHLPYEQYF. The CDR3 DNA sequence: TGTGCCAGCAGGGGACACCTACCCTACGAGCAGTACTTC.

This rearrangement joins TRBV5-6 to TRBJ1-3; a possible D gene is TRBD1 (6 bases). This CDR3 is 15 amino acids long. Germline values: CDR1 SGHDT, CDR2 YYEEEE. The V end was cut by 4 bases, the J end by 2 bases, with 13 bases between. The CDR3 is CASSLGWDTGNTIYF. The CDR3 DNA follows: TGTGCCAGCAGCCTGGGGTGGGACACTGGAAACACCATATATTTT.

This clone has a single count. The chain uses TRBV5-1 and TRBJ2-6; D gene unclear. The V gene lost 0 bases and the J gene lost 1 base, with 2 bases spanning the gap. Germline assignment: CDR1 SGHRS and CDR2 YFSETQ. The CDR3 has 14 residues. The CDR3 DNA reads as TGCGCCAGCAGCTTGGTATCTGGGGCCAACGTCCTGACTTTC. Translation: CASSLVSGANVLTF.

This clone was seen a few times. This CDR3 is CASSKANQPQHF. CDR3 sequence (DNA): TGTGCCAGCAGCAAGGCGAATCAGCCCCAGCATTTT. The V gene is TRBV21-1, the J gene TRBJ1-5. TRBV21-1 is reported as a pseudogene. The CDR3 sequence is 12 residues long.

The chain recombines TRBV2 with TRBJ2-1, with 8 bases identical to TRBD2. Germline CDR1 is SNHLY and CDR2 is FYNNEI. Unmatched junction bases numbered 5, after V lost 2 bases and J lost 2 bases. The CDR3 runs to 16 residues. CDR3 region: CASSENSGIPYNEQFF. The DNA for the CDR3 is TGTGCCAGCAGTGAAAATAGCGGGATCCCCTACAATGAGCAGTTCTTC.

This clone was recorded only once. The V call is TRBV5-4, the J call TRBJ2-1; TRBD1 matches 9 bases. Trimming removed 4 bases from V and 6 bases from J; junction bases left unmatched: 8. There are 15 residues in the CDR3. Germline CDR1 is SGHNT and CDR2 is YYREEE (reference sequence). CDR3 sequence: CASSPTGTGSNEQFF. The CDR3 DNA follows: TGTGCCAGCAGCCCAACCGGGACAGGGTCCAATGAGCAGTTCTTC.

CDR3 sequence reads: CASSLEGSETQYF. The CDR3 DNA reads as TGTGCCAGCAGCTTGGAGGGTTCAGAGACCCAGTACTTC. This rearrangement joins TRBV5-6 to TRBJ2-5; D remains unclear. CDR3 length: 13 amino acids. In germline, CDR1 is SGHDT, CDR2 YYEEEE. V was cut by 0 bases and J by 4 bases, with 7 bases left in between. Full variable domain (outside the CDR3, taken from reference TRBV5-6 and TRBJ2-5): DAGVTQSPTHLIKTRGQQVTLRCSPKSGHDTVSWYQQALGQGPQFIFQYYEEEERQRGNFPDRFSGHQFPNYSSELNVNALLLGDSALYLCASSLEGSETQYFGPGTRLLVL.

The chain has TRBV10-3 and TRBJ1-4, with a tentative D call TRBD1 (5 bases). Germline-derived CDR1 and CDR2 are ENHRY and SYGVKD. CDR3 length equals 14 residues. The V and J ends lost 4 bases and 6 bases respectively, with 12 bases between them. CDR3 in amino acids: CAISGDSGYEKLFF. The CDR3 DNA sequence: TGTGCCATCAGTGGAGACAGCGGGTATGAAAAACTGTTTTTT.

The chain joins TRBV19 to TRBJ1-2, with D perhaps matching TRBD1 (6 bases). V was clipped by 6 bases and J by 1 base, with 12 bases between them. The CDR3 is 14 amino acids. Germline V gives CDR1 LNHDA, CDR2 SQIVND (reference sequence). CDR3: CASRAGGGNYGYTF. CDR3 nucleotides: TGTGCCAGTAGGGCTGGAGGGGGTAACTATGGCTACACCTTC. The entire variable domain, with the rest obtained from reference TRBV19 and TRBJ1-2, is as follows: DGGITQSPKYLFRKEGQNVTLSCEQNLNHDAMYWYRQDPGQGLRLIYYSQIVNDFQKGDIAEGYSVSREKKESFPLTVTSAQKNPTAFYLCASRAGGGNYGYTFGSGTRLTVV.

The chain combines TRBV5-4 with TRBJ2-1, with 8 bases fitting TRBD2. J lost 4 bases, V lost 6 bases, and 9 bases had no gene match. Germline lookup yields CDR1 SGHNT and CDR2 YYREEE (reference sequence). The CDR3 is made up of 15 amino acids. The CDR3 DNA sequence: TGTGCCAGCACCCCCGAAGCGGGGGATTACAATGAGCAGTTCTTC. As protein: CASTPEAGDYNEQFF.

The rearrangement links TRBV28 to TRBJ2-7, with 7 positions matching TRBD1. Unmatched junction bases numbered 8, after V lost 6 bases and J lost 3 bases. Looked up from germline, CDR1 is MDHEN and CDR2 is SYDVKM. The CDR3 totals 14 residues. The CDR3 reads CASSPLGTVYEQYF. The CDR3, as DNA: TGTGCCAGCAGCCCACTTGGGACAGTCTACGAGCAGTACTTC.

Only a few counts were recorded for this clone. This sequence joins TRBV7-8 and TRBJ1-2; D remains unclear. Germline CDR1 SGHVS, CDR2 FQNEAQ. This CDR3 comprises 12 residues. The germline V and J ends were trimmed by 11 bases and 8 bases, with 18 bases remaining between them. CDR3 region: CASTFGGGGYTF. CDR3 nucleotide sequence: TGTGCCTCCACCTTTGGCGGCGGCGGCTACACCTTC.

The chain links TRBV5-4 to TRBJ2-3; 9 bases agree with TRBD1. The V and J ends lost 4 bases and 4 bases, in that order; junction bases with no gene match: 1. The germline V gene has CDR1 SGHNT and CDR2 YYREEE (reference sequence). The CDR3 spans 13 residues. This CDR3 is CASSRQGADTQYF. CDR3 sequence (DNA): TGTGCCAGCAGCCGACAGGGGGCAGATACGCAGTATTTT.

The chain carries TRBV5-1 and TRBJ2-5; the D gene is possibly TRBD2 (6 bases). CDR1 and CDR2 (germline): SGHRS, YFSETQ. The CDR3 contains 16 residues. The V and J ends lost 4 bases and 2 bases respectively, with 18 bases between them. The CDR3 sequence is CASSLALAGQQETQYF. CDR3 coding DNA: TGCGCCAGCAGCCTGGCTCTCGCGGGGCAGCAAGAGACCCAGTACTTC.

The rearrangement uses TRBV9 and TRBJ2-2, with 9 positions matching TRBD2. Unmatched junction bases numbered 7, after V lost 4 bases and J lost 0 bases. The length of the CDR3 is 17 residues. CDR1 and CDR2 (germline): SGDLS, YYNGEE. Here the CDR3 reads CASSPRLAGSNTGELFF. Written as DNA, the CDR3 is TGTGCCAGCAGCCCCCGTCTAGCGGGATCGAACACCGGGGAGCTGTTTTTT.

This clone was seen only a few times. The chain has TRBV7-9 and TRBJ1-2, with D possibly TRBD1 on 5 matching bases. The CDR3 is made up of 16 amino acids. In germline, CDR1 is SEHNR, CDR2 FQNEAQ (reference sequence). V shed 4 bases and J shed 4 bases, with 19 bases lying between them. The CDR3 here is CASSSRDSRLVYGYTF. The CDR3 bases are TGTGCCAGCAGCTCCCGGGACTCCAGATTGGTCTATGGCTACACCTTC.

This rearrangement joins TRBV5-6 to TRBJ1-5; TRBD1 agrees at 7 bases. The V and J ends lost 0 bases and 10 bases, in that order; junction bases with no gene match: 10. CDR1 is SGHDT, CDR2 YYEEEE, per germline. This CDR3 has 15 residues. CDR3 sequence: CASSLGDSLKEPQHF. For the CDR3, the DNA is TGTGCCAGCAGCTTGGGGGACAGTTTGAAGGAACCCCAGCATTTT.

The chain carries TRBV5-6 and TRBJ1-2, with D tentatively TRBD1 (6 bases). The V and J ends lost 0 bases and 3 bases respectively, with 21 bases between them. Germline V lookup: CDR1 SGHDT, CDR2 YYEEEE. The CDR3 loop spans 18 amino acids. DNA for the CDR3: TGTGCCAGCAGCTTGGGATTATACAGGGCTGGAATTGACTATGGCTACACCTTC. Translation gives CASSLGLYRAGIDYGYTF.

This chain links TRBV6-6 with TRBJ2-7; D is uncertain. CDR1 is MNHNY and CDR2 is SVGAGI in the germline V gene (reference sequence). The CDR3 extends over 14 amino acids. The V and J ends lost 5 bases and 3 bases respectively, with 14 bases between them. Here the CDR3 reads CASSTPGRSYEQYF. CDR3 nucleotides: TGTGCCAGCAGTACCCCCGGTAGAAGCTACGAGCAGTACTTC.

V gene TRBV7-9 combines with J gene TRBJ2-2; the D gene is possibly TRBD1 (5 bases). The CDR3 totals 13 residues. Germline V gene data show CDR1 as SEHNR and CDR2 as FQNEAQ (reference sequence). Trimming took off 3 bases at V and 7 bases at J, with 9 bases between the two ends. Here the CDR3 reads CASSLTVNGELFF. CDR3 sequence (DNA): TGTGCCAGCAGCTTGACAGTCAACGGGGAGCTGTTTTTT. Drawing the rest from reference TRBV7-9 and TRBJ2-2, the complete variable domain is DTGVSQNPRHKITKRGQNVTFRCDPISEHNRLYWYRQTLGQGPEFLTYFQNEAQLEKSRLLSDRFSAERPKGSFSTLEIQRTEQGDSAMYLCASSLTVNGELFFGEGSRLTVL.

The chain couples TRBV7-6 to TRBJ1-5, with D uncertain. The CDR3 runs to 15 residues. The ends were cut back, 1 base at V and 3 bases at J, with 10 bases in the middle. Germline CDR1 is SGHVS and CDR2 is FNYEAQ. The CDR3 reads CASSLGPTDNQPQHF. CDR3 nucleotide sequence: TGTGCCAGCAGCTTAGGGCCCACCGACAATCAGCCCCAGCATTTT.

The table lists this clone with a few counts. This sequence joins TRBV14 and TRBJ1-2; D not resolved. Trimming left V 4 bases short and J 7 bases short, with 13 bases between. The CDR3 consists of 13 residues. The germline V gene has CDR1 SGHDN and CDR2 FVKESK. The CDR3 sequence: CASSPTIPFGYTF. DNA of the CDR3: TGTGCCAGCAGCCCTACCATCCCCTTTGGCTACACCTTC.